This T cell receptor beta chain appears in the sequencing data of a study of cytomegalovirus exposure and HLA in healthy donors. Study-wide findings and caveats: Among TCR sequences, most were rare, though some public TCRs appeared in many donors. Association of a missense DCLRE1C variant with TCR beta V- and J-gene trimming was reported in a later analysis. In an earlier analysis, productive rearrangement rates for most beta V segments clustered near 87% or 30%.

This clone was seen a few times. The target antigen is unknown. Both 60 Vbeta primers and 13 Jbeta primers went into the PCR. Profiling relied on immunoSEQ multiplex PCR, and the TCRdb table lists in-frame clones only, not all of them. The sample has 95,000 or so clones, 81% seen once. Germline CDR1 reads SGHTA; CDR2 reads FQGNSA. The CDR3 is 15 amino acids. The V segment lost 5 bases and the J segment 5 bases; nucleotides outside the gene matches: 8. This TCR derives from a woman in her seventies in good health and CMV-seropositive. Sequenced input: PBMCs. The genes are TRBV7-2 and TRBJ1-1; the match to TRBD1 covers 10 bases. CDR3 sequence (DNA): TGTGCCAGCAGCATGCGACAGGGGGCGGGTACTGAAGCTTTCTTT. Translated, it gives CASSMRQGAGTEAFF. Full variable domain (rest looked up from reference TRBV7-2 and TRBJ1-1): GAGVSQSPSNKVTEKGKDVELRCDPISGHTALYWYRQSLGQGLEFLIYFQGNSAPDKSGLPSDRFSAERTGGSVSTLTIQRTQQEDSAVYLCASSMRQGAGTEAFFGQGTRLTVV.